Listed here are 8 T cell receptor beta chains from one sample, sequenced in a study of T cell responses to AZD1222 COVID-19 vaccine (dated by TCRdb to the early 2020s). Reading the label with the study, this specimen's time point is: baseline before first vaccination. The library was obtained by the immunoSEQ multiplex PCR assay. TCRdb re-hosts the immuneACCESS table, in-frame sequences only. Its copies lack some clones; in the studies checked, an unresolved V gene accounts for under half of them, and the cause for the rest is not known. The sample table lists 140,000 to 150,000 clones, approximately 89% of them with a count of one. Over 12% of the sample lies in the top ten. The input for sequencing was peripheral blood, taken on day 0 of AZD1222 vaccination. All receptors derive from an adult in good health.

This chain links TRBV30 with TRBJ1-3; a weak D match, TRBD1 (5 bases). V was clipped by 1 base and J by 8 bases, with 12 bases between them. The CDR3 totals 13 residues. Germline V CDR1 and CDR2: GTSNPN, SVGIG (reference sequence). The CDR3 is CAWSAQQGYTIYF. The CDR3, as DNA: TGTGCCTGGAGTGCCCAGCAGGGATACACCATATATTTT.

The CDR3 spells CASSQSMTGDEKLFF. The CDR3 nucleotides are TGCGCCAGCAGCCAATCGATGACGGGGGATGAAAAACTGTTTTTT. The chain links TRBV4-3 to TRBJ1-4; TRBD1 is a possible D gene (5 bases). V dropped 2 bases and J dropped 6 bases, with 13 bases sitting between them. There are 15 residues in the CDR3. Germline V CDR1 and CDR2: LGHNA, YSLEER.

The chain uses TRBV5-6 and TRBJ2-2, with TRBD1 identical over 8 bases. The CDR3 has 15 residues. Germline values: CDR1 SGHDT, CDR2 YYEEEE. Germline trimming cut 0 bases from V and 3 bases from J; bases unmatched to any gene: 1. The chain's CDR3 is CASSLVQGDTGELFF. CDR3 nucleotide sequence: TGTGCCAGCAGCTTGGTACAGGGGGACACCGGGGAGCTGTTTTTT.

The chain recombines TRBV30 with TRBJ1-1; no firm D call. The CDR3 covers 13 residues. With 0 bases removed from V and 7 bases from J, the gap between germline ends came to 12 bases. Per germline, CDR1 GTSNPN and CDR2 SVGIG (reference sequence). The chain's CDR3 is CAWSVRFGLEAFF. The CDR3 nucleotides are TGTGCCTGGAGTGTACGATTCGGACTTGAAGCTTTCTTT.

The chain uses TRBV3-1 (or the pseudogene TRBV3-2) and TRBJ1-3, with D perhaps matching TRBD1 (5 bases). This CDR3 has 17 residues. Germline CDR1 is LGHDT and CDR2 is YNNKEL (reference sequence). The V gene lost 5 bases and the J gene lost 0 bases, with 17 bases spanning the gap. This CDR3 is CASSLSGRRFSGNTIYF. CDR3 in DNA: TGTGCCAGCAGCTTGTCGGGACGGCGATTCTCTGGAAACACCATATATTTT.

The chain combines TRBV10-3 with TRBJ1-5, with TRBD1 matching 10 bases. Germline CDR1 and CDR2: ENHRY and SYGVKD. Trimming at V came to 3 bases and at J to 7 bases, leaving 9 bases not matched to a gene. The CDR3 sequence is 16 residues long. The CDR3 bases are TGTGCCATCAGTGACCGGGACAGGGGAATGGAGCAGCCCCAGCATTTT. Amino acids: CAISDRDRGMEQPQHF.

The chain is built from TRBV19 and TRBJ1-2; 7 bases align to TRBD1. Germline loops: CDR1 LNHDA, CDR2 SQIVND (reference sequence). This CDR3 region has 15 residues. J gave up 5 bases and V 7 bases, and 13 bases lay outside the gene matches. CDR3 DNA sequence: TGTGCCAGTAAGGATCCGGGACAGAGTGCTTATGGCTACACCTTC. Translated: CASKDPGQSAYGYTF.

The rearrangement uses TRBV9 and TRBJ2-7; D may be TRBD2 (7 bases). Germline V gives CDR1 SGDLS, CDR2 YYNGEE. There are 17 residues in the CDR3. V shed 4 bases and J shed 3 bases, with 23 bases lying between them. The CDR3 nucleotides are TGTGCCAGCAGCCCAGGGGAGGGGGATCCCTTATACTACGAGCAGTACTTC. This gives the protein CASSPGEGDPLYYEQYF.